The clone carrying this TCR beta chain showed up many times. The TCR beta CDR3 regions underwent amplification from RNA transcripts. HTBI primers were employed in first-round RT-PCR, then a second-round multiplex PCR followed. TCRdb re-analysed the multiplex PCR reads in MiXCR, keeping a single row per CDR3 protein. The table includes around 400,000 distinct CDR3 sequences, about 17% detected once. This CDR3 is built from 14 residues. Germline CDR1 is LGHDT and CDR2 is YNNKEL (reference sequence). The V and J ends lost 4 bases and 10 bases, in that order; junction bases with no gene match: 10. This record belongs to a study of Graves' ophthalmopathy and Graves' hyperthyroidism.

The sequenced sample was peripheral blood. V and J are TRBV3-1 and TRBJ1-1; TRBD1 aligns across 9 bases. The sequence derives from a woman between 18 and 29 years old with Graves' ophthalmopathy. The CDR3 region has the DNA TGTGCCAGCAGCCGGCGAAATGGGGGACAGGGAGCTTTCTTT. Its translation is CASSRRNGGQGAFF. Full variable domain (rest looked up from reference TRBV3-1 and TRBJ1-1): DTAVSQTPKYLVTQMGNDKSIKCEQNLGHDTMYWYKQDSKKFLKIMFSYNNKELIINETVPNRFSPKSPDKAHLNLHINSLELGDSAVYFCASSRRNGGQGAFFGQGTRLTVV.